This T cell receptor (beta chain) was recovered during a study of blood T cell repertoires in COVID-19. Across the whole study: Sites across the United States, Italy and Spain contributed samples from acute and convalescent COVID-19.

Each participant's cohort was designated according to participant-reported clinical history. J was trimmed by 4 bases and V by 6 bases; bases with no gene match: 6. The CDR3 sequence is 14 residues long. Looked up from germline, CDR1 is MDHEN and CDR2 is SYDVKM. Generated by immunoSEQ multiplex PCR, the TCRdb table keeps only in-frame clones and is missing some. The sample carries fewer than 350,000 clones, around 85% recorded once. The material sequenced was PBMCs or T cells enriched from blood (not recorded which). The source of this sequence is a woman aged 35 to 49 who had recovered from COVID-19. This rearrangement joins TRBV28 to TRBJ2-3; 8 bases map to TRBD1. CDR3 sequence: CASRYRGKADTQYF. The CDR3 DNA is TGTGCCAGCAGATACAGGGGGAAGGCAGATACGCAGTATTTT.